The source of this T cell receptor beta chain is a study of T-cell memory formation after mild COVID-19. Study information: TCR clusters were largely donor specific.

General observations from the study: Among contracting clones, CD4+ were mainly CM/EM and CD8+ enriched in EMRA. A balance of CD4 and CD8 characterized clones contracting day 15 to 85, whereas later expanders leaned CD4+.

Comment on this clonotype: Its antigen is unidentified.

V was pared by 0 bases and J by 4 bases, with 6 bases between. Germline V gives CDR1 KGHDR, CDR2 SFDVKD. The CDR3 loop spans 14 amino acids. 5'RACE primed from the constant segment yielded TCR alpha and TCR beta cDNA libraries bearing sample barcodes and UMIs. Each CDR3 protein gets one entry after TCRdb re-called the 5' RACE reads with MiXCR. The table shows about 360,000 distinct CDR3 sequences, with approximately 15% occurring only once. Input material: PBMCs or a T cell subset sorted from them (not recorded which). This chain connects TRBV24-1 to TRBJ1-3; D call uncertain. The clonotype was recovered from a man younger than 35 who had mild COVID-19 (a few samples of this study predate the infection). Cell type and time point are not known. The CDR3 nucleotides are TGTGCCACCAGTGATTTGGCAGACGGAAACACCATATATTTT. Protein: CATSDLADGNTIYF.